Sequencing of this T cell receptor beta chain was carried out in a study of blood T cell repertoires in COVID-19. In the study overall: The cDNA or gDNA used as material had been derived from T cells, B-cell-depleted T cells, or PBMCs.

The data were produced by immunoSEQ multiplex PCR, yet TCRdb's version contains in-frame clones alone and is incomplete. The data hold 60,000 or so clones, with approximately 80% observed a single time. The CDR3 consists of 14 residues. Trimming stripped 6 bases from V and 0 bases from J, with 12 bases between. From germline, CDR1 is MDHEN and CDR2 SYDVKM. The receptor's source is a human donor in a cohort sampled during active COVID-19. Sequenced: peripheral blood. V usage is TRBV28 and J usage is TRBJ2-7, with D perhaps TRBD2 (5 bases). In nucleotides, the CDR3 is TGTGCCAGCAGCCAAACGGACTTCTCCTACGAGCAGTACTTC. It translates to CASSQTDFSYEQYF.